The clone carrying this T cell receptor beta chain showed up just once. The antigen is undetermined. Assay runs were performed at deep level. For sorted subsets, about 0.2 ug DNA per replicate equaled some 27,000 T cell genomes. In the study's own analysis: From ImmunoSEQ came sequences covering only the junction and carrying no quality scores, so filtering differed. Sequencing used immunoSEQ multiplex PCR; TCRdb keeps in-frame clones, though not all of them. Clone size and V and J calls were adopted from that table, with D and trimming inferred from the DNA. The sample includes about 1.5 million clones, roughly 96% of them seen just once. The sample originates from a study of shared clonotypes between healthy human individuals. Study-wide results and caveats: Four donors had about 5.1% of their naive CD4 clonotypes in common.

The CDR3 is 16 amino acids. Germline lookup yields CDR1 KGHSH and CDR2 LQKENI. V was pared by 5 bases and J by 7 bases, with 11 bases of the junction left unmatched. The rearrangement uses TRBV18 and TRBJ2-1; 10 nucleotides align to TRBD2. The TCR sequence derives from a man aged 30-40 years in good health. Sequencing was carried out using naive CD4+ T cells sorted from blood. Subset indicated: CD45RA+ positively selected. Here the CDR3 DNA reads TGTGCCAGCTCAAGCCCCGCCGCTAGCGGGAGAAATGAGCAGTTCTTC. Protein product: CASSSPAASGRNEQFF.